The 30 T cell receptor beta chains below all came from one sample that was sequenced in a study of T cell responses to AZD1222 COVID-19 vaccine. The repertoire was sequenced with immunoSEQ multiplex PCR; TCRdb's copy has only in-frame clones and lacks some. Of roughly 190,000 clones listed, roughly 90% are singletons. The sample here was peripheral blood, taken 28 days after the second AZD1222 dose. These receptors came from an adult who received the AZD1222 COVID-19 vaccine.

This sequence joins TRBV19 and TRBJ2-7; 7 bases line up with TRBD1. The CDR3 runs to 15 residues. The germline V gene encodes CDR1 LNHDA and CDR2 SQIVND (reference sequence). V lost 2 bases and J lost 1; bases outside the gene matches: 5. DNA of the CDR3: TGTGCCAGTAGTATAAGGGGGCACGCTTCCTACGAGCAGTACTTC. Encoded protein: CASSIRGHASYEQYF.

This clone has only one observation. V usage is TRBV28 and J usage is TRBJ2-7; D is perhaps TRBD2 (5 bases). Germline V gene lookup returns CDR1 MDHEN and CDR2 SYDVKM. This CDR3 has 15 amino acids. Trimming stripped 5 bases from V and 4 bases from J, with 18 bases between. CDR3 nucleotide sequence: TGTGCCAGCAGTGGCGAAAGTCCGCGGGTTTACGAGCAGTACTTC. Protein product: CASSGESPRVYEQYF.

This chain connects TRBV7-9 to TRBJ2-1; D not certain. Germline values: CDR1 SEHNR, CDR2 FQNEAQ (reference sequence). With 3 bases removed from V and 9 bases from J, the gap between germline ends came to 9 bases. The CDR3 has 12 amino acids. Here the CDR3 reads CASSFWYGEQFF. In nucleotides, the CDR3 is TGTGCCAGCAGCTTTTGGTATGGTGAGCAGTTCTTC.

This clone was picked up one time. The CDR3: CAWSVLDPWADTQYF. CDR3 coding DNA: TGTGCCTGGAGTGTGTTGGACCCCTGGGCAGATACGCAGTATTTT. J is TRBJ2-3 and V is TRBV30; D ambiguous. V was pared by 0 bases and J by 4 bases, with 14 bases between. The CDR3 length is 15 residues. The germline V gene has CDR1 GTSNPN and CDR2 SVGIG (reference sequence).

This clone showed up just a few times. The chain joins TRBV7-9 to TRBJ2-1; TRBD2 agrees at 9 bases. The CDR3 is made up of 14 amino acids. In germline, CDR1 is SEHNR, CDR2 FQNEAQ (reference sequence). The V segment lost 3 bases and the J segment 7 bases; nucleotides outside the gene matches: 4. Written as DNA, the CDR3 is TGTGCCAGCAGCTTTAGCGGGAGTAATAATGAGCAGTTCTTC. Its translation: CASSFSGSNNEQFF. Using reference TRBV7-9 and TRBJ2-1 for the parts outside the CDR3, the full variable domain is DTGVSQNPRHKITKRGQNVTFRCDPISEHNRLYWYRQTLGQGPEFLTYFQNEAQLEKSRLLSDRFSAERPKGSFSTLEIQRTEQGDSAMYLCASSFSGSNNEQFFGPGTRLTVL.

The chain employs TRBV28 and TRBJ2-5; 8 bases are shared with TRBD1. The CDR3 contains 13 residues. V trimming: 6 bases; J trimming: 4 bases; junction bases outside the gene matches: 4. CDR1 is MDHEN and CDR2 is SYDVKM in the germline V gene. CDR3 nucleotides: TGTGCCAGCAGGGACAGGGTGGGAGAGACCCAGTACTTC. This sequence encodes CASRDRVGETQYF.

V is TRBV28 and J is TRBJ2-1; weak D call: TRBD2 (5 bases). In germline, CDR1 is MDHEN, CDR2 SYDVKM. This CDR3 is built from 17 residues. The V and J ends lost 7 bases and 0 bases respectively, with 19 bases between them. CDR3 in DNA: TGTGCCAGCAATGCACTCCTAGCCCCAAGCTCCTACAATGAGCAGTTCTTC. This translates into CASNALLAPSSYNEQFF.

CDR3 in amino acids: CASSLYGTSGADTQYF. The CDR3 DNA follows: TGTGCCAGCAGCTTATACGGGACTAGCGGTGCAGATACGCAGTATTTT. The rearrangement links TRBV7-2 to TRBJ2-3, with TRBD2 identical over 11 bases. The CDR3 sequence is 16 residues long. Germline V gene lookup returns CDR1 SGHTA and CDR2 FQGNSA. V was pared by 2 bases and J by 4 bases, with 5 bases of the junction left unmatched.

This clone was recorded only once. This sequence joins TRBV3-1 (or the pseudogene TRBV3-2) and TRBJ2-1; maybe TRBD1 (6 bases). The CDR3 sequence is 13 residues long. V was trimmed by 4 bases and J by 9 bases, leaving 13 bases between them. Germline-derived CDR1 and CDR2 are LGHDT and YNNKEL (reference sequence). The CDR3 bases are TGTGCCAGCAGCCTAGGGGGTTCGTTTGAGCAGTTCTTC. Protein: CASSLGGSFEQFF.

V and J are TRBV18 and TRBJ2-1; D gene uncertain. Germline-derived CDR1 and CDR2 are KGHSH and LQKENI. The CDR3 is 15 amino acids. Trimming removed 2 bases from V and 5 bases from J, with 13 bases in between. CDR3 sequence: CASSPMGSWDNEQFF. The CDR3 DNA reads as TGTGCCAGCTCACCAATGGGGTCATGGGACAATGAGCAGTTCTTC.

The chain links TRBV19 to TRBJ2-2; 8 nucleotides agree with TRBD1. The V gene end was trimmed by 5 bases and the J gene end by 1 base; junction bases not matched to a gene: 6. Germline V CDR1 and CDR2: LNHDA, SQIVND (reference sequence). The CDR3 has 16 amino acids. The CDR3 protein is CASSVTGTGNTGELFF. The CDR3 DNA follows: TGTGCCAGTAGTGTGACCGGGACAGGGAACACCGGGGAGCTGTTTTTT.

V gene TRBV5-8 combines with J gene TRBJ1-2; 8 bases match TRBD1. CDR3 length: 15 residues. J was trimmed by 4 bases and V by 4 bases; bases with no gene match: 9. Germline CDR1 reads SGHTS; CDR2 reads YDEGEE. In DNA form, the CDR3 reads TGTGCCAGCAGCGTCTTAGGGACAGGTTCCTATGGCTACACCTTC. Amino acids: CASSVLGTGSYGYTF. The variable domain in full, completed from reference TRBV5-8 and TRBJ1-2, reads EAGVTQSPTHLIKTRGQQATLRCSPISGHTSVYWYQQALGLGLQFLLWYDEGEERNRGNFPPRFSGRQFPNYSSELNVNALELEDSALYLCASSVLGTGSYGYTFGSGTRLTVV.

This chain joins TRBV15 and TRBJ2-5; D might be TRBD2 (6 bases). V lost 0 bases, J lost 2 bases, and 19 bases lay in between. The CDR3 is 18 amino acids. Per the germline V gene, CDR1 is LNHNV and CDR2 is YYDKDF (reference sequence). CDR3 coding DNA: TGTGCCACCAGCAGAGATGGGGGGTGGAGGCGGGAACAAGAGACCCAGTACTTC. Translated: CATSRDGGWRREQETQYF.

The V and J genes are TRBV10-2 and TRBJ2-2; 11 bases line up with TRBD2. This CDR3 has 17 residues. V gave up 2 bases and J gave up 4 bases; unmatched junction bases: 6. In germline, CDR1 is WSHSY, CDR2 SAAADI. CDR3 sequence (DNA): TGCGCCAGCAGTGAGACGGGACTAGCGGAAATCACCGGGGAGCTGTTTTTT. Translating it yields CASSETGLAEITGELFF.

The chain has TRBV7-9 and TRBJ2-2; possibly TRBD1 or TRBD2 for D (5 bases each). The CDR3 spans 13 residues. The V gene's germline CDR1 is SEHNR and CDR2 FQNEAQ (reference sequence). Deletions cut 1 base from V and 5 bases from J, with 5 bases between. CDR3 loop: CASSLGGTGELFF. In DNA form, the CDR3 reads TGTGCCAGCAGCTTAGGGGGGACCGGGGAGCTGTTTTTT. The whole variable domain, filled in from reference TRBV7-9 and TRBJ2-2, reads DTGVSQNPRHKITKRGQNVTFRCDPISEHNRLYWYRQTLGQGPEFLTYFQNEAQLEKSRLLSDRFSAERPKGSFSTLEIQRTEQGDSAMYLCASSLGGTGELFFGEGSRLTVL.

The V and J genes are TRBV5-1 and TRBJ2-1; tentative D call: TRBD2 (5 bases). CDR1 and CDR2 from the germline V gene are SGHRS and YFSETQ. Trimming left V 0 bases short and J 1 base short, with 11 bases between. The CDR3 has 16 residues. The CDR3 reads CASSLVAYLSYNEQFF. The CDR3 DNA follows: TGCGCCAGCAGCTTGGTAGCGTACCTATCCTACAATGAGCAGTTCTTC.

CDR3 protein: CASSPRPLNTGELFF. The CDR3 DNA is TGTGCCAGCAGCCCCCGTCCGTTGAACACCGGGGAGCTGTTTTTT. This sequence joins TRBV9 and TRBJ2-2; D unclear. V was cut by 4 bases and J by 1 base, with 11 bases left in between. The germline CDR1 and CDR2 sequences are SGDLS and YYNGEE. The CDR3 covers 15 residues.

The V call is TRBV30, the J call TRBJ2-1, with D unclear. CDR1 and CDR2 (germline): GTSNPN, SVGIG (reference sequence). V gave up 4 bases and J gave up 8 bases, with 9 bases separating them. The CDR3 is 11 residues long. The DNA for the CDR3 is TGTGCCTGGACAAAACTCGATGAGCAGTTCTTC. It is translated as CAWTKLDEQFF.

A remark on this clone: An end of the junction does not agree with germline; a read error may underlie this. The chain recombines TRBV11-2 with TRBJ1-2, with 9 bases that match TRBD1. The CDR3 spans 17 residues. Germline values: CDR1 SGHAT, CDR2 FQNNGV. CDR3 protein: CASSSRTGASTNYGYTF. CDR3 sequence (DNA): TGTGCCAGCAGCTCCCGGACAGGGGCATCTACAAACTATGGCTATACCTTC. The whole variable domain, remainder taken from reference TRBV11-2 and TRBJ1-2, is EAGVAQSPRYKIIEKRQSVAFWCNPISGHATLYWYQQILGQGPKLLIQFQNNGVVDDSQLPKDRFSAERLKGVDSTLKIQPAKLEDSAVYLCASSSRTGASTNYGYTFGSGTRLTVV.

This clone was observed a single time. The CDR3 spells CASTSRDRPNTGELFF. Written as DNA, the CDR3 is TGCGCCAGCACCTCTAGGGACAGGCCGAACACCGGGGAGCTGTTTTTT. V is TRBV5-1 and J is TRBJ2-2; 8 positions match TRBD1. The CDR3 has 16 residues. Germline trimming cut 6 bases from V and 0 bases from J; bases unmatched to any gene: 7. CDR1 is SGHRS, CDR2 YFSETQ, per germline.

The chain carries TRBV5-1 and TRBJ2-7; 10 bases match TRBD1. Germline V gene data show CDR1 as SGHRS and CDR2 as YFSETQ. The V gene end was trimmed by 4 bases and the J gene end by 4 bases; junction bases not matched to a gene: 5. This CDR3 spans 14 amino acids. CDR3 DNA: TGCGCCAGCAGCATCCGGGACAGGGGTTACGAGCAGTACTTC. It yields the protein CASSIRDRGYEQYF.

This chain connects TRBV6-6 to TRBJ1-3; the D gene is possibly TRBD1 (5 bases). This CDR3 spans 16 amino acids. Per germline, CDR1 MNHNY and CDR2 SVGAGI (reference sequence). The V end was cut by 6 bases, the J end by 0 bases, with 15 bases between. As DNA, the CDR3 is TGTGCCAGCAGCCTTAGTGGGGCCCGCTCTGGAAACACCATATATTTT. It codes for CASSLSGARSGNTIYF.

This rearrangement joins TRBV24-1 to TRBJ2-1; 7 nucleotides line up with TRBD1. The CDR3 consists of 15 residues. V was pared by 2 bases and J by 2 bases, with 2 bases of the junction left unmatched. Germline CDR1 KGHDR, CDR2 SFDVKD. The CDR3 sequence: CATSDSGGTYNEQFF. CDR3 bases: TGTGCCACCAGTGATTCAGGGGGAACCTACAATGAGCAGTTCTTC.

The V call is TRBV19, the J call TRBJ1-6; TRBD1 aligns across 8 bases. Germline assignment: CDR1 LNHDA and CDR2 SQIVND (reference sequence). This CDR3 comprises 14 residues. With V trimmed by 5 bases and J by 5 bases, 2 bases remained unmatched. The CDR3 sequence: CASSYRGDNSPLHF. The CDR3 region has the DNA TGTGCCAGTAGTTACAGGGGGGATAATTCACCCCTCCACTTT.

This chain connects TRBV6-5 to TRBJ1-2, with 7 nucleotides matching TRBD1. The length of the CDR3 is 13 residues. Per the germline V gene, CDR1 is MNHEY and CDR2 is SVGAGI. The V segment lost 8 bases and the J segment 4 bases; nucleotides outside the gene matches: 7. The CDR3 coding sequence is TGTGCCAGCGGGATGGCAGGGGGCTATGGCTACACCTTC. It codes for CASGMAGGYGYTF.

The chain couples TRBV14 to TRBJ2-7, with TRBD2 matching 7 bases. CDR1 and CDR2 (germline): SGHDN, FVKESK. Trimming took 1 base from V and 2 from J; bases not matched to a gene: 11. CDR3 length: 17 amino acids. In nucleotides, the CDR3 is TGTGCCAGCAGCCAAGGGACTAGGGGAAATCCGGCCTACGAGCAGTACTTC. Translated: CASSQGTRGNPAYEQYF.

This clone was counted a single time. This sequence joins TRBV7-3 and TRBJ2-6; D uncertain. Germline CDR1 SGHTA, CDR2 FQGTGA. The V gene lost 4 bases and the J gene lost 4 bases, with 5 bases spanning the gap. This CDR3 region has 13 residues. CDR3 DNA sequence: TGTGCCAGCAGCTCCCGAGGGGCCAACGTCCTGACTTTC. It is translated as CASSSRGANVLTF.

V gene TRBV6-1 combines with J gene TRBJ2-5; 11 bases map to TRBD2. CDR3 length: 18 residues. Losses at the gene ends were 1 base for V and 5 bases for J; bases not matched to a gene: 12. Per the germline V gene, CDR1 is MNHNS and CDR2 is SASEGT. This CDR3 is CASSEGTSGPTGWETQYF. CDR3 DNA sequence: TGTGCCAGCAGTGAAGGGACTAGCGGGCCTACAGGTTGGGAGACCCAGTACTTC.

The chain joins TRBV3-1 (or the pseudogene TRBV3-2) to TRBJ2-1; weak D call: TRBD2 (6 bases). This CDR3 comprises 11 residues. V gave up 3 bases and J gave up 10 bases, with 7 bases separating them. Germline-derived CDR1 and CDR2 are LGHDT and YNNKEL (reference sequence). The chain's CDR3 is CASSQAGEQFF. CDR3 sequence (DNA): TGTGCCAGCAGCCAGGCGGGGGAGCAGTTCTTC.

This chain's CDR3 is CAWTRRGSGRINEQFF. The CDR3 bases are TGTGCCTGGACTCGGAGAGGGAGCGGGAGAATAAATGAGCAGTTCTTC. The genes are TRBV30 and TRBJ2-1, with 8 bases lining up with TRBD2. V lost 4 bases and J lost 7; bases outside the gene matches: 15. Germline CDR1 GTSNPN, CDR2 SVGIG (reference sequence). The CDR3 is made up of 16 amino acids.